A selection of T cell receptor beta chains follows, all from one sample in a study of blood T cell repertoires in COVID-19. The table came from immunoSEQ multiplex PCR; TCRdb's copy has only in-frame clones and leaves some out. The sample consists of about 150,000 clones, approximately 80% of them appearing once. The sequenced material came from peripheral blood. Every receptor here comes from a human donor with acute or convalescent COVID-19. The donor label of this sample is uncertain. CDR3s include the opening cysteine and the closing phenylalanine or tryptophan. A D gene is named only where the DNA matches it firmly. Where a row states a size, it is once, few, many or the class of an expanded clone; other rows omit it.

>TRBD1|NA|TRBJ1-2|TRBV4-2
TGTGCCAGCAGCCGCGGGACAGGTGATTATGGCTACACCTTC
CASSRGTGDYGYTF
>NA|NA|TRBJ2-2|TRBV4-1
TGCGCCAGCAGCCAAGCTAACCCGGGCACCGGGGAGCTGTTTTTT
CASSQANPGTGELFF
>NA|NA|TRBJ2-3|TRBV4-2
TGTGCCAGCAGCCCCCAACTGGGGGCCAAATCTAGCACAGATACGCAGTATTTT
CASSPQLGAKSSTDTQYF
>NA|NA|TRBJ2-2|TRBV19
TGTGCCAGCGAGACAGTCTCGAACACCGGGGAGCTGTTTTTT
CASETVSNTGELFF
>TRBD1|once|TRBJ1-5|TRBV30
TGTGCCTGGAGTGCCATCACAACAGGGGCAAATCAGCCCCAGCATTTT
CAWSAITTGANQPQHF
>NA|NA|TRBJ1-1|TRBV14
TGTGCCAGCAGCCAACAGATGAACACTGAAGCTTTCTTT
CASSQQMNTEAFF
>TRBD1|NA|TRBJ1-1|TRBV5-4
TGTGCCAGCAGCCCAAGGGACAGGGAGGCCACTGAAGCTTTCTTT
CASSPRDREATEAFF
>NA|NA|TRBJ1-1|TRBV30
TGTGCCTGGAGTTACGGGAACACTGAAGCTTTCTTT
CAWSYGNTEAFF
>TRBD1|NA|TRBJ1-4|TRBV9
TGTGCCAGCAGCGTAGATCTGGACAGGGGGAGGGAAAAACTGTTTTTT
CASSVDLDRGREKLFF
>TRBD1|NA|TRBJ1-4|TRBV6-5
TGTGCCAGCAGTTACTCGCTAGGGGGCGATGGAAAACTGTTTTTT
CASSYSLGGDGKLFF
>TRBD1|NA|TRBJ1-2|TRBV29-1
TGCAGCGTTGAGGGACAGGGCAACTATGGCTACACCTTC
CSVEGQGNYGYTF
>NA|once|TRBJ1-1|TRBV9
TGTGCCAGCTCTAGAAACAGGGAAAGGAACACTGAAGCTTTCTTT
CASSRNRERNTEAFF
>TRBD2|NA|TRBJ2-1|TRBV6-5
TGTGCCAGCAGTTCTCTTCTAGCGGGGGGTACCAATGAGCAGTTCTTC
CASSSLLAGGTNEQFF
>NA|NA|TRBJ2-5|TRBV4-1
TGCGCCAGCAGCCAAGAGGCTGGACTCTTCTGGGGCCAAGAGACCCAGTACTTC
CASSQEAGLFWGQETQYF
>NA|NA|TRBJ1-1|TRBV27
TGTGCCAGCAGTTTAGCAGGGGCAGGGACTGAAGCTTTCTTT
CASSLAGAGTEAFF
>TRBD1|NA|TRBJ2-2|TRBV9
TGTGCCAGCAGCGTAGGGACAGGGGGCATAGGGGAGCTGTTTTTT
CASSVGTGGIGELFF
>NA|NA|TRBJ1-4|TRBV19
TGTGCCAGTAGCGGGGGGCGGGTTGAAAAACTGTTTTTT
CASSGGRVEKLFF
>TRBD1|NA|TRBJ1-2|TRBV27
TGTGCCAGCAGATTCTCCGGGACAGGGAATGGCTACACCTTC
CASRFSGTGNGYTF
>NA|once|TRBJ2-5|TRBV11-3
TGTGCCAGCAGCGTACAGGGTCAAGAGACCCAGTACTTC
CASSVQGQETQYF
>NA|few|TRBJ1-1|TRBV6-2/TRBV6-3
TGTGCCAGCAGTGGTTTGGGGGGTCTGACTGAAGCTTTCTTT
CASSGLGGLTEAFF
>TRBD1|few|TRBJ1-3|TRBV19
TGTGCCAGTAGTTTCTACGGGACAGGGCTCGGAAACACCATATATTTT
CASSFYGTGLGNTIYF
>TRBD1|NA|TRBJ1-5|TRBV2
TGTGCCAGCACCCGACAGGGGAGTGATCAGCCCCAGCATTTT
CASTRQGSDQPQHF
>TRBD1|NA|TRBJ1-1|TRBV5-1
TGCGCCAGCAGCCTGACCGGGACAGGGACAACTGAAGCTTTCTTT
CASSLTGTGTTEAFF
>NA|NA|TRBJ1-2|TRBV19
TGTGCCAGTAGTATGGCTGGATCGATGCGGAACTATGGCTACACCTTC
CASSMAGSMRNYGYTF
>TRBD1|NA|TRBJ2-2|TRBV18
TGTGCCAGCTCACTCTACGTAATGGGACAGGCAACCGGGGAGCTGTTTTTT
CASSLYVMGQATGELFF
>NA|NA|TRBJ1-2|TRBV14
TGTGCCAGCAGCCAAGAGGGCAGGGCGCGAGGCTACACCTTC
CASSQEGRARGYTF
>TRBD1|once|TRBJ1-1|TRBV5-1
TGCGCCAGCAGCTTGAGGACAGGGTTTTCTGGCGCTGAAGCTTTCTTT
CASSLRTGFSGAEAFF
>TRBD1|NA|TRBJ1-1|TRBV5-4
TGTGCCAGCAGGCTCCCAGGGGGCAACACTGAAGCTTTCTTT
CASRLPGGNTEAFF
>NA|NA|TRBJ1-1|TRBV3-1/TRBV3-2
TGTGCCAGCAGCCAAGTAACACTAAACACTGAAGCTTTCTTT
CASSQVTLNTEAFF
>TRBD1|NA|TRBJ2-5|TRBV19
TGTGCCAGTAGTATAGATACCACCACAGGGGAAACCCAGTACTTC
CASSIDTTTGETQYF
>NA|NA|TRBJ1-2|TRBV18
TGTGCCAGCTCACACGAAGGGAGGATGGCAGGTGGGGGCTACACCTTC
CASSHEGRMAGGGYTF
>TRBD1|NA|TRBJ2-3|TRBV19
TGTGCCAGTACCTCACAGGGGTACACAGATACGCAGTATTTT
CASTSQGYTDTQYF
>TRBD2|NA|TRBJ2-2|TRBV19
TGTGCCAGTAGCCACCGGGGGAGCGGGGTTTACACCGGGGAGCTGTTTTTT
CASSHRGSGVYTGELFF
>NA|NA|TRBJ2-3|TRBV6-5
TGTGCCAGCAGTTACTCGGCAGCAGATACGCAGTATTTT
CASSYSAADTQYF
>NA|NA|TRBJ1-3|TRBV12-3/TRBV12-4
TGTGCCAGCAGTTTATCGAACACCATATATTTT
CASSLSNTIYF
>NA|NA|TRBJ1-5|TRBV5-4
TGTGCCAGCAGCTTTAATAGCAATCAGCCCCAGCATTTT
CASSFNSNQPQHF
>NA|NA|TRBJ1-2|TRBV12-3/TRBV12-4
TGTGCCACCGAGGGAGACTATGGCTACACCTTC
CATEGDYGYTF
>NA|NA|TRBJ1-5|TRBV9
TGTGCCAGCAGCCTAGGAGGGCGCCCCAATCAGCCCCAGCATTTT
CASSLGGRPNQPQHF
>TRBD2|NA|TRBJ2-7|TRBV5-6
TGTGCCAGCAGCTCGACTAGCGGGGCCAGCTCCTACGAGCAGTACTTC
CASSSTSGASSYEQYF